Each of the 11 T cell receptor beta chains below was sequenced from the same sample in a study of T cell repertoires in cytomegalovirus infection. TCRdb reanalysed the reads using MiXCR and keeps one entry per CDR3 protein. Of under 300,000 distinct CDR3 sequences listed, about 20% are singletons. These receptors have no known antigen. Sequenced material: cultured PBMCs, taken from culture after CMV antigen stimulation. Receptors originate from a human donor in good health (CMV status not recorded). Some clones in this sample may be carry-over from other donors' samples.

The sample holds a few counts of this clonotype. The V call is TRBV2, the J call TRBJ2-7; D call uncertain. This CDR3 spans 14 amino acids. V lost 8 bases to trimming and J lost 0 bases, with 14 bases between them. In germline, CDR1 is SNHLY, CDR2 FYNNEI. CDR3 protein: CASQYDSSSYEQYF. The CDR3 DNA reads TGTGCCAGCCAATACGACTCCTCCTCCTACGAGCAGTACTTC.

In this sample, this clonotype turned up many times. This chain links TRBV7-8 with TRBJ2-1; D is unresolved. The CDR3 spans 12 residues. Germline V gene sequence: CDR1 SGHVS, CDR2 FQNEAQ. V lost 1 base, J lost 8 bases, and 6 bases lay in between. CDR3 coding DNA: TGTGCCAGCAGCTTAGGTGGGGATGAGCAGTTCTTC. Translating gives CASSLGGDEQFF.

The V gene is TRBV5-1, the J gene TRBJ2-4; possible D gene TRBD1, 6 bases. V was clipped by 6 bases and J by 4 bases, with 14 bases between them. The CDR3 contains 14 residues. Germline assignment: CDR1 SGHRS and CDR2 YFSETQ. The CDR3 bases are TGCGCCAGCAAGGACGTACAGGGTAAAAACATTCAGTACTTC. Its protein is CASKDVQGKNIQYF.

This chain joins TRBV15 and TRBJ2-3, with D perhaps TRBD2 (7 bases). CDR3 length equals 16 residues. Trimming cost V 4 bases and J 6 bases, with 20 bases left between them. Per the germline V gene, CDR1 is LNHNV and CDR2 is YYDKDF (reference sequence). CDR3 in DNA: TGTGCCACCAGCAATGGGGGGGCGGCCGCACAGGATACGCAGTATTTT. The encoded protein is CATSNGGAAAQDTQYF.

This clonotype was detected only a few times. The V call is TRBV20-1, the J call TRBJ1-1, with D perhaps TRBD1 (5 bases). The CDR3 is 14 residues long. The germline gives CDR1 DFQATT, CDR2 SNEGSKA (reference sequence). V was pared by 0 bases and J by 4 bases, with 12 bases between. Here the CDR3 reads CSARDRQGFTEAFF. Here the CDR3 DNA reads TGCAGTGCTAGAGATCGGCAGGGTTTCACTGAAGCTTTCTTT.

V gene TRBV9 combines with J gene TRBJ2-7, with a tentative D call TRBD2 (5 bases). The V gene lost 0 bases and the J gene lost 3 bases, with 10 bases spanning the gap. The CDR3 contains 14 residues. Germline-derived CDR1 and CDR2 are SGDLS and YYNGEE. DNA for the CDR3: TGTGCCAGCAGCGTAGCGGCCGGGAACTACGAGCAGTACTTC. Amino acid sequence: CASSVAAGNYEQYF.

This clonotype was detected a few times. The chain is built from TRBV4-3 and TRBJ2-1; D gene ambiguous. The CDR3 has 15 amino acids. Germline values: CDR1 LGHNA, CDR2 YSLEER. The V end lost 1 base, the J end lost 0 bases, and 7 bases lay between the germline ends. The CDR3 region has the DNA TGCGCCAGCAGCCAAGGCGCTAACTCCTACAATGAGCAGTTCTTC. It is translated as CASSQGANSYNEQFF.

The CDR3 DNA is TGTGCCAGTAGTATCGTCAGGATCACCGGGGAGCTGTTTTTT. It translates to CASSIVRITGELFF. The V call is TRBV19, the J call TRBJ2-2; D is unresolved. Trimming took 3 bases from V and 4 from J, leaving 9 bases between them. CDR1 is LNHDA and CDR2 is SQIVND in the germline V gene (reference sequence). The CDR3 contains 14 residues.

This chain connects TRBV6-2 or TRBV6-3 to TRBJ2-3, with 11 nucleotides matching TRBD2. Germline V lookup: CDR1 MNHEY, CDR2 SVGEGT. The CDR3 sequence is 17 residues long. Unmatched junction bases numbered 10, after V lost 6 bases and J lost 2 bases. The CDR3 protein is CASREPLLAGDTDTQYF. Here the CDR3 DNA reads TGTGCCAGCAGAGAACCCCTACTAGCGGGGGACACAGATACGCAGTATTTT.

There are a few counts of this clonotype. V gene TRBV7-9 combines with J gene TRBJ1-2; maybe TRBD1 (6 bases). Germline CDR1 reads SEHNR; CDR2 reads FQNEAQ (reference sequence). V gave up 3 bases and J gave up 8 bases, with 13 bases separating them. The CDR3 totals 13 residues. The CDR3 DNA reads TGTGCCAGCAGCTTCGAACAGGGAGCCGGCTACACCTTC. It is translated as CASSFEQGAGYTF.

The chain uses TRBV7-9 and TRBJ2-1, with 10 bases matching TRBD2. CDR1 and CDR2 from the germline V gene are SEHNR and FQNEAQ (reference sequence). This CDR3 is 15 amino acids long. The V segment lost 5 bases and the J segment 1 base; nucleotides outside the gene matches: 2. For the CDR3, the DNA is TGTGCCAGCAGCCCTAGCGGGAGTTCCTACAATGAGCAGTTCTTC. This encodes CASSPSGSSYNEQFF.